This TCR beta chain appears in the sequencing data of a study of blood T cell repertoires in COVID-19 (dated by TCRdb to the early 2020s). General notes on the study: Samples covering the acute and convalescent phases of COVID-19 were provided by collaborators in the United States, Italy and Spain. The material from the prospective study consisted of cDNA or gDNA derived from T cells, B-cell-depleted T cells, or PBMCs. The samples were drawn from two sources: the first 160 participants of the ongoing ImmuneRACE study, and 1,200 or so subjects contributed by 6 global collaborators. The repertoires were released in a freely available public database intended as a resource for research on the immune response to SARS-CoV-2. The dataset comprised deeply sampled blood TCRbeta repertoires from subjects exposed to, actively infected with, or recovered from COVID-19. Where HLA class I and class II types were available, the types were taken from metadata supplied by the sample provider, not from assay-based typing. Nearly every sample came with metadata listing a de-identified subject ID, COVID-19 status, age in years and sex.

With regard to this clone: The clone's antigen remains unknown. The input lacks base qualities; no much larger clone sits a single base away.

Deletion took 0 bases off V and 3 bases off J, with a span of 9 bases between the germline ends. The CDR3 measures 15 amino acids from cysteine to phenylalanine. Only the CDR3 part of the read is kept: 45 bases, read in frame from the first base. CDR1 and CDR2, looked up from the germline V gene, are SGHTA and FQGNSA. TCRbeta CDR3 regions were amplified from genomic DNA by means of the immunoSEQ Assay, a bias-controlled multiplex PCR. From the authors' description of their analysis: The number of nucleated cells in each sample was estimated from the amplification of reference gene primers within the assay. Sequence reads were collapsed and filtered to measure the absolute abundance of every unique TCRbeta CDR3 rearrangement. For each sample, productive Simpson clonality was calculated as the square root of Simpson's diversity index across productive rearrangements. The table was pulled from immuneACCESS by TCRdb, which kept in-frame rearrangements only. Such tables lose some clones; where checked, under half of the loss comes from unresolved V genes, and the rest has no known cause. V and J calls and clone size are as listed in that table; D and trimming were resolved from the DNA. This sample comprises some 300,000 clones, 90% to 95% of them detected only once. Almost 4% of the sample is held by the ten biggest clonotypes.

General study outcomes and caveats: How much clinical and demographic metadata was included differed by source and by participant, and the metadata was provided uncurated.

In the prospective study, participants were roughly 18 to 100 years old, resided in about two dozen geographic areas of the United States, and were enrolled through a virtual design. To assign participants to cohorts, the prospective study relied on clinical history that participants themselves reported in a screening survey and a study questionnaire. Exposed participants had been in contact with someone with a PCR-confirmed or clinician-diagnosed COVID-19 case within 2 weeks of study entry. In the prospective study, mobile phlebotomists collected whole blood, serum and a nasopharyngeal or oropharyngeal swab from each participant. Participants in the prospective study had the option to provide additional blood draws and questionnaires over an approximately 2-month period. Before DNA extraction, prospective study blood samples were shipped either frozen or at room temperature.

What was sequenced was PBMCs or T cells enriched from blood (not recorded which). Rearrangement joined TRBV7-2 to TRBJ2-1, with TRBD1 tentatively as D gene (6 bases match). This clonotype originated in a woman aged 30 to 39 who had been exposed to COVID-19. The CDR3 region: CASSLAGADYNEQFF. The nucleotide sequence is TGTGCCAGCAGCTTAGCGGGGGCCGACTACAATGAGCAGTTCTTC.